The 5 T cell receptor beta chains reported below all come from one sample, sequenced in a study of blood T cell repertoires in COVID-19. TCRdb's copy holds only in-frame clones and misses some; the assay was immunoSEQ multiplex PCR. This table has approximately 250,000 clones, approximately 86% appearing once. Sequenced input: peripheral blood. These TCRs come from a man younger than 45 with active or convalescent COVID-19.

The CDR3 bases are TGTGCCAGCAGGGTGGGACAGGGAGGGACGAACACTGAAGCTTTCTTT. Translated: CASRVGQGGTNTEAFF. The genes are TRBV11-2 and TRBJ1-1; TRBD1 agrees at 9 bases. Germline CDR1 reads SGHAT; CDR2 reads FQNNGV. With 6 bases clipped from V and 1 base from J, the junction kept 9 bases outside the gene matches. The CDR3 consists of 16 residues.

The V and J genes are TRBV10-3 and TRBJ1-1, with D unclear. The germline gives CDR1 ENHRY, CDR2 SYGVKD. The CDR3 sequence is 14 residues long. Trimming left V 2 bases short and J 5 bases short, with 12 bases between. The CDR3, as DNA: TGTGCCATCAGTGAGCCTAGCCGGGGAACTGAAGCTTTCTTT. As protein: CAISEPSRGTEAFF.

This clone was counted once. This rearrangement joins TRBV7-8 to TRBJ2-7; D is unclear. Trimming took 2 bases from V and 6 from J, leaving 17 bases between them. Germline V gene lookup returns CDR1 SGHVS and CDR2 FQNEAQ. The CDR3 is 15 residues long. CDR3 loop: CASSLTYLNPREQYF. The CDR3 coding sequence is TGTGCCAGCAGCTTAACGTATTTGAATCCGCGCGAGCAGTACTTC.

The rearrangement uses TRBV3-1 (or the pseudogene TRBV3-2) and TRBJ2-2, with TRBD2 matching 14 bases. The trim removed 4 bases at V and 4 bases at J, leaving 8 bases unmatched. The CDR3 has 18 amino acids. CDR1 is LGHDT and CDR2 is YNNKEL in the germline V gene (reference sequence). The CDR3 bases are TGTGCCAGCAGCCCCACCGGGACTAGCGGGGGAGGCACCGGGGAGCTGTTTTTT. It specifies CASSPTGTSGGGTGELFF.

This rearrangement joins TRBV27 to TRBJ2-2; 11 positions match TRBD2. The CDR3 extends over 16 amino acids. The V gene end was trimmed by 5 bases and the J gene end by 6 bases; junction bases not matched to a gene: 8. Germline CDR1 is MNHEY and CDR2 is SMNVEV (reference sequence). CDR3 coding DNA: TGTGCCAGCAGTCTTGTAGCGGGGGGGCCGCCCGGGGAGCTGTTTTTT. Its protein is CASSLVAGGPPGELFF.